The rows below give T cell receptor beta chains drawn from one sample of a study of T cells in tumors after PD-1 blockade. Produced via immunoSEQ multiplex PCR; TCRdb's table is partial and in-frame only. Counted here are 55,000 to 70,000 clones, around four fifths occurring once; the ten biggest clones make up 13%. Sequenced material: PBMCs, taken before anti-PD-1 treatment. These receptors came from a human donor with basal cell carcinoma. The conserved cysteine and the conserved F or W are not part of the CDR3 here. D genes are given only for firm matches.

d_call v_call cdr3_aa
TRBD1 TRBV7-9 ASSPAQTGGTLEAF
. TRBV5-6 ASSLFLQSSTDTQY
. TRBV5-1 ASSPRPATNEKLF
. TRBV3-1/TRBV3-2 ASSQDWYEQY
TRBD1 TRBV2 ASNWDRVDGYT
. TRBV5-1 ASSLTSTDTQY
TRBD2 TRBV11-3 ASSSDPTSGNEQF
. TRBV6-6 ASRRDLSSYEQY
. TRBV19 ASSLKLNEQF
TRBD1 TRBV5-4 ASSSPGQGAGANVLT
. TRBV20-1 SASSRARVYEQY
. TRBV27 ASSVAPATNEKLF
. TRBV18 ASSAAGQTGEQY
TRBD2 TRBV3-1/TRBV3-2 ASSQGRTSFTDTQY
TRBD1 TRBV4-1 ASSQRAGQEGPWGTEAF
. TRBV19 ASSISAGAVSSYGYT
. TRBV19 ASSTRTVTMNTEAF
. TRBV9 ASSATPTTRNTEAF
. TRBV5-6 ASSPDPPTVGTGELF
. TRBV10-3 AISEAGQFSTDTQY
. TRBV9 ASSPVGGATFNEQF
. TRBV19 ASSSGRYGYT
. TRBV30 AWAVGGEQPQH
. TRBV30 AWSVGGHTIY
. TRBV6-5 ASSLSGVHTEAF
. TRBV2 ASSEVVRDSNQPQH
TRBD2 TRBV6-6 ATSVGAGGPMNEQF
. TRBV5-1 ASSLDRATTDTQY
. TRBV7-3 ASSPQRDTGELF
TRBD1 TRBV11-1 ASSLIDRGAYEQY
TRBD1 TRBV4-1 ASSQVQGVNQPQH
TRBD1 TRBV19 ASSGQGMNTEAF
. TRBV6-6 ASSLAGNTGELF
TRBD1 TRBV19 ASRTPPGQGDTEAF
. TRBV18 ASSREGSNEQF
. TRBV2 ASSEDGAAGTQETQY
. TRBV6-5 ASRGAGIYGYT
. TRBV9 ASSPGTVAGELF
. TRBV7-9 ASSLMESQPQH
. TRBV7-2 ASRRFSSYNEQF
. TRBV2 ASSDRGSGANVLT
. TRBV7-8 ASSLSTGTAYEQY
TRBD1 TRBV9 ASSSHLETGGQTQELF
TRBD1 TRBV6-5 ASRLDRGLTDTQY
. TRBV27 ASSTRAASYNEQF
. TRBV19 ASSLRAAGRETQY
TRBD2 TRBV5-6 ASNRIAGEEETQY
. TRBV27 ASSLSGHGYT
TRBD1 TRBV9 ASSSRQGAVTEAF
. TRBV6-5 ASSFQGNQPQH
TRBD2 TRBV5-1 ASSLGTFRTSGVYTQY
. TRBV5-1 ASSSAGTRVPEAF
. TRBV6-5 ASSNSGTSYEQY
TRBD1 TRBV7-3 ASSPETGGVTEAF
. TRBV11-3 ASSLGGQGQETQY